Listed below are T cell receptor beta chains from one sample, sequenced in a study of T cells in Graves' hyperthyroidism and ophthalmopathy. TCRdb reanalysed the multiplex PCR reads using MiXCR and keeps one entry per CDR3 protein. The data contain hundreds of thousands of distinct CDR3 sequences, about 14% of them singletons. Sequenced input: blood. The receptors derive from a woman between 25 and 40 years old with Graves' hyperthyroidism. Each CDR3 is given with its conserved first and last residue. D genes are given only for firm matches. Rows give clone size only sometimes, using once, few, many, or a class for an expanded clone.

-	TRBD1	TRBV11-3	TRBJ2-1	TGTGCCAGCTCCCCTTCGGACAGGGACAATGAGCAGTTCTTC	CASSPSDRDNEQFF
many	-	TRBV11-2	TRBJ1-2	TGTGCCAGCAGCTTCGAGGGGTATGGCTACACCTTC	CASSFEGYGYTF
many	-	TRBV28	TRBJ1-2	TGTGCCAGCAGTTCAGAGTATGGCTACACCTTC	CASSSEYGYTF
-	-	TRBV7-9	TRBJ2-2	TGTGCCAGCAGCTTAAACCGCGGGGAGCTGTTTTTT	CASSLNRGELFF
many	TRBD2	TRBV11-2	TRBJ2-1	TGTGCCAGCAGCCCAAATAGCGGGAGACCGAATGAGCAGTTCTTC	CASSPNSGRPNEQFF
few	TRBD1	TRBV20-1	TRBJ1-5	TGCAGTGCTACGGCCGGGACAGGGTTCAATCAGCCCCAGCATTTT	CSATAGTGFNQPQHF
-	TRBD1	TRBV4-1	TRBJ1-2	TGCGCCAGCAGCCAGGAAATCACAGGGGGCGCGGGGGGCTACACCTTC	CASSQEITGGAGGYTF
many	TRBD1	TRBV5-1	TRBJ2-7	TGCGCCAGCAGAACCGGGACAGGGGTCTACGAGCAGTACTTC	CASRTGTGVYEQYF
many	TRBD2	TRBV11-2	TRBJ2-5	TGTGCCAGCAGCTTAGGTTCATCGGCGCGGGAGGGCCGAGAGACCCAGTACTTC	CASSLGSSAREGRETQYF
many	-	TRBV20-1	TRBJ2-3	TGCAGTGCTAGCGGGGGAGCGCTGTCAGATACGCAGTATTTT	CSASGGALSDTQYF
few	-	TRBV20-1	TRBJ2-1	TGCAGTGCTAGTGGGCGGGAAACGGGACTTACCTACAATGAGCAGTTCTTC	CSASGRETGLTYNEQFF
many	-	TRBV12-3/TRBV12-4	TRBJ1-4	TGTGCCAGCAGTTTAGGTCTGGGGGCGGACTATGAAAAACTGTTTTTT	CASSLGLGADYEKLFF
-	TRBD2	TRBV29-1	TRBJ2-1	TGCAGCGTGTCGCGACCGGGAGGGTTCAATGAGCAGTTCTTC	CSVSRPGGFNEQFF
many	TRBD2	TRBV20-1	TRBJ2-1	TGCAGTGCCCTCGCACCGGGACTAAACTTTCGTAATGAGCAGTTCTTC	CSALAPGLNFRNEQFF
few	TRBD2	TRBV5-1	TRBJ2-3	TGCGCCAGCAGCTGGACTAGCGGCCACACAGATACGCAGTATTTT	CASSWTSGHTDTQYF
many	-	TRBV6-1	TRBJ2-5	TGTGCCAGCAGTGAGAGTTTGGGGTTGCGGGAGACCCAGTACTTC	CASSESLGLRETQYF
many	-	TRBV11-1	TRBJ2-5	TGTGCCAGCAGCACCACGGGGGAGACCCAGTACTTC	CASSTTGETQYF
few	-	TRBV19	TRBJ1-5	TGTGCCAGTAGTACGTTAGGGCTGGCACAGCCCCAGCATTTT	CASSTLGLAQPQHF
few	-	TRBV4-2	TRBJ2-7	TGTGCCAGCAGCCAAGATTATCCGGGAGAAAGCTACGAGCAGTACTTC	CASSQDYPGESYEQYF
many	TRBD2	TRBV28	TRBJ2-1	TGTGCCAGCACTAGCGGCTTTTCCTACAATGAGCAGTTCTTC	CASTSGFSYNEQFF
many	TRBD1	TRBV11-2	TRBJ1-1	TGTGCCAGCAGCATGACAGGGCGGAACACTGAAGCTTTCTTT	CASSMTGRNTEAFF
few	-	TRBV28	TRBJ1-1	TGTGCCAGCAGTTTGGGGGGAACTTCGGTCACTGAAGCTTTCTTT	CASSLGGTSVTEAFF
-	TRBD2	TRBV28	TRBJ2-1	TGTGCCAGCAGACCTACTAGCGGGAGTCGCCGCAATGAGCAGTTCTTC	CASRPTSGSRRNEQFF
-	-	TRBV6-2/TRBV6-3	TRBJ2-3	TGTGCCAGCCGAAGCCCCCGAGGGGCAGATACGCAGTATTTT	CASRSPRGADTQYF
few	-	TRBV28	TRBJ2-7	TGTGCCACGCAGTTTAGCTCCGAGCAGTACTTC	CATQFSSEQYF
many	TRBD1	TRBV15	TRBJ2-5	TGTGCCACCAGCAGAGCGCCCATTAACAGGGGCGGAGAGACCCAGTACTTC	CATSRAPINRGGETQYF
-	TRBD1	TRBV19	TRBJ1-3	TGTGCCAGTAGTATGGGCGACAGGGTTGGAAACACCATATATTTT	CASSMGDRVGNTIYF
many	TRBD1	TRBV29-1	TRBJ2-7	TGCAGCGTGGGGACAGGGGGGAACTACGAGCAGTACTTC	CSVGTGGNYEQYF
-	-	TRBV7-9	TRBJ2-2	TGTGCCAGCAGCTTACTTCAGGGGTCCGGGGAGCTGTTTTTT	CASSLLQGSGELFF
many	-	TRBV5-5	TRBJ1-6	TGTGCCAGCAGCTTGGCCGACAGGTCTTATTCACCCCTCCACTTT	CASSLADRSYSPLHF
-	-	TRBV30	TRBJ2-5	TGTGCCTGGTCACGGGACCAGGGGGGAGAGACCCAGTACTTC	CAWSRDQGGETQYF
many	-	TRBV6-1	TRBJ1-1	TGTGCCAGCAGTTCGACAGGTCCGAACTTTGAAGCTTTCTTT	CASSSTGPNFEAFF
few	-	TRBV19	TRBJ1-1	TGTGCCAGTAGTATAGAACCCTCTGGGAGAGATGAAGCTTTCTTT	CASSIEPSGRDEAFF
-	TRBD1	TRBV19	TRBJ1-3	TGTGCCAGTAGTCGCGGGACAGCGGCTGGAAACACCATATATTTT	CASSRGTAAGNTIYF
-	TRBD1	TRBV10-1	TRBJ2-2	TGCGCCAGCAGCACGGGACAGGGGAGCGGGGAGCTGTTTTTT	CASSTGQGSGELFF
few	-	TRBV19	TRBJ2-2	TGTGCCAGTAGTGCACCGGGGCAGGACACCGGGGAGCTGTTTTTT	CASSAPGQDTGELFF
many	-	TRBV30	TRBJ1-1	TGTGCCTGGAGTGTTCAGACGAACACTGAAGCTTTCTTT	CAWSVQTNTEAFF
many	-	TRBV7-9	TRBJ2-5	TGTGCCAGCAGCGGGACGGATAAGCGGGAGACCCAGTACTTC	CASSGTDKRETQYF
many	-	TRBV2	TRBJ2-5	TGTGCCAGCAGTCCCCGACGGATCCTAGGAGAGACCCAGTACTTC	CASSPRRILGETQYF
few	-	TRBV9	TRBJ2-3	TGTGCCAGCAGCAGGGTTTCAGAAGGCACAGATACGCAGTATTTT	CASSRVSEGTDTQYF
many	TRBD1	TRBV12-3/TRBV12-4	TRBJ1-5	TGTGCCAGCAGGAGCACAGGGGCGCCTAATCAGCCCCAGCATTTT	CASRSTGAPNQPQHF
-	-	TRBV12-3/TRBV12-4	TRBJ2-1	TGTGCCAGCAGTTTACAGGGCGGAGCGGACTTTATGGTCTTC	CASSLQGGADFMVF
few	-	TRBV12-3/TRBV12-4	TRBJ2-2	TGTGCCAGCAGCCCGAACAGGGGAGGGACCGGGGAGCTGTTTTTT	CASSPNRGGTGELFF
many	-	TRBV6-2/TRBV6-3	TRBJ2-5	TGTGCCAGCAGTTTGCGGGACGGCACGTCAGAGACCCAGTACTTC	CASSLRDGTSETQYF
many	-	TRBV6-2/TRBV6-3	TRBJ2-5	TGTGCCAGCAGTTACACGGGGATTCAAGAGACCCAGTACTTC	CASSYTGIQETQYF
many	-	TRBV11-2	TRBJ1-2	TGTGCCAGCAGCTTAGCGTGGCAGGGAAGCTATGGCTACACCTTC	CASSLAWQGSYGYTF
-	-	TRBV7-9	TRBJ2-1	TGTGCCAGCACCCTAAGGCCACGCGATGAGCAGTTCTTC	CASTLRPRDEQFF
few	-	TRBV9	TRBJ2-3	TGTGCCAGCAGCGTAGGGGTAGATACGCAGTATTTT	CASSVGVDTQYF
many	TRBD2	TRBV15	TRBJ2-1	TGTGCCACCTTAGCGGGAGAAGAGCAGTTCTTC	CATLAGEEQFF
many	TRBD1	TRBV5-1	TRBJ2-7	TGCGCCAGCAGTTCAGGGGCGCCGACAGGGCTAGGATCCTACGAGCAGTACTTC	CASSSGAPTGLGSYEQYF
few	TRBD2	TRBV7-9	TRBJ2-7	TGTGCCAGCAGCTTAGTGGGGACTAGCGGGGTCTACGAGCAGTACTTC	CASSLVGTSGVYEQYF
few	TRBD1	TRBV7-2	TRBJ2-4	TGTGCCAGCAGCTTGGGACCGAGAGGGGGCGACGATCTCGGAGCCAAAAACATTCAGTACTTC	CASSLGPRGGDDLGAKNIQYF
few	TRBD2	TRBV9	TRBJ2-5	TGTGCCAGCAGCGTAGCGGGGGGGGTACAAGAGACCCAGTACTTC	CASSVAGGVQETQYF
many	-	TRBV11-3	TRBJ1-1	TGTGCCAGCAGCTCTACGGGGGGTGGAGGAGCTTTCTTT	CASSSTGGGGAFF
many	TRBD2	TRBV20-1	TRBJ2-3	TGCAGTGCTAGTCGTAGCGGGATAACAGATACGCAGTATTTT	CSASRSGITDTQYF
once	-	TRBV30	TRBJ2-1	TGTGCCTGGAGTTCGGGACTCCAACACAATGAGCAGTTCTTC	CAWSSGLQHNEQFF
-	-	TRBV19	TRBJ1-1	TGTGCCAGTAGTCGCAGTAACGTCTTGAACACTGAAGCTTTCTTT	CASSRSNVLNTEAFF
-	-	TRBV28	TRBJ1-6	TGTGCCAGCAGTCATTGGAGCCTCGGAAATAATTCACCCCTCCACTTT	CASSHWSLGNNSPLHF
few	-	TRBV20-1	TRBJ2-2	TGCAGTGCTACGTGGGGATCCACCGGGGAGCTGTTTTTT	CSATWGSTGELFF
few	-	TRBV10-1	TRBJ2-4	TGCGCCAGCAAAATAATAGCCAAAAACATTCAGTACTTC	CASKIIAKNIQYF